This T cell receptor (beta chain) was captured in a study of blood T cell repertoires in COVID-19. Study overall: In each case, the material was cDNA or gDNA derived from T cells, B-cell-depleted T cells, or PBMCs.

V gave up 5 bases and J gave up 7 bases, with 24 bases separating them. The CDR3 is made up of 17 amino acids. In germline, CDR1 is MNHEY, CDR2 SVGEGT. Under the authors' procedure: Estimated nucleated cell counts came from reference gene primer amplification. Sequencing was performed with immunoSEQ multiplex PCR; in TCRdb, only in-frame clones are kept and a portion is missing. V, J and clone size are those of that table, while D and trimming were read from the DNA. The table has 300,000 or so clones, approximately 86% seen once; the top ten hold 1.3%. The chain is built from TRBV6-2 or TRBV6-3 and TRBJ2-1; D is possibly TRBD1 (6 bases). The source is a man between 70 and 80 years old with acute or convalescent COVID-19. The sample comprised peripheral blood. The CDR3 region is CASSQTGLRGLSNEQFF. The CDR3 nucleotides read TGTGCCAGCAGTCAAACAGGGTTAAGGGGGTTATCTAATGAGCAGTTCTTC.